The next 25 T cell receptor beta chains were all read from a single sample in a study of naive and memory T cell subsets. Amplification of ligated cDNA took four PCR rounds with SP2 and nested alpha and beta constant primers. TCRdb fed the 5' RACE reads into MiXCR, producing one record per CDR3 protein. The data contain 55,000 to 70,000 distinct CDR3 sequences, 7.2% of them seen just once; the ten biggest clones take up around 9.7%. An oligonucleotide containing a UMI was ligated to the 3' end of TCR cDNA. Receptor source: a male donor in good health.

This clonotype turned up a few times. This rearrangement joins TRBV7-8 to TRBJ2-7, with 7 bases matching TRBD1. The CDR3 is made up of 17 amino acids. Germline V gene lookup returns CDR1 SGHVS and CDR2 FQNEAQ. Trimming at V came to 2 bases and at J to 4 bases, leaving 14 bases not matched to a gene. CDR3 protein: CASSLRGQVQRAYEQYF. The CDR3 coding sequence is TGTGCCAGCAGCTTACGAGGACAGGTCCAAAGGGCTTACGAGCAGTACTTC. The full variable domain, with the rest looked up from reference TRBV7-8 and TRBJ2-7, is GAGVSQSPRYKVAKRGQDVALRCDPISGHVSLFWYQQALGQGPEFLTYFQNEAQLDKSGLPSDRFFAERPEGSVSTLKIQRTQQEDSAVYLCASSLRGQVQRAYEQYFGPGTRLTVT.

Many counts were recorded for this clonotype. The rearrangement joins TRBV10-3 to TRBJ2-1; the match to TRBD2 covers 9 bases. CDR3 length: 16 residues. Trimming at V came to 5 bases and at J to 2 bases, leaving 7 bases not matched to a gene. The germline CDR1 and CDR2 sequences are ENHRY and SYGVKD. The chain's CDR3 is CAISWNSGGPYNEQFF. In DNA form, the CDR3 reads TGTGCCATCAGTTGGAACAGCGGGGGGCCCTACAATGAGCAGTTCTTC.

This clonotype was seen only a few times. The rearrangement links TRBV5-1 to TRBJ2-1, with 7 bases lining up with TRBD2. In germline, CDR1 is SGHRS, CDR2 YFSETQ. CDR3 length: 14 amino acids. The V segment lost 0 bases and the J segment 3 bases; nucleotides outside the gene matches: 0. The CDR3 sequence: CASSLGDYYNEQFF. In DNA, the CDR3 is TGCGCCAGCAGCTTGGGGGACTACTACAATGAGCAGTTCTTC.

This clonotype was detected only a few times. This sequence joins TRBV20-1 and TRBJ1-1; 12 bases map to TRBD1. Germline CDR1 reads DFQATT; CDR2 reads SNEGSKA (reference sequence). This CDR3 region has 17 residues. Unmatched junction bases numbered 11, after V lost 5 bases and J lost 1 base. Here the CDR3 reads CSALGTGGKRQNTEAFF. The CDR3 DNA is TGCAGTGCTCTAGGGACAGGGGGCAAGAGACAGAACACTGAAGCTTTCTTT.

The CDR3: CSVVLGSYEQYF. CDR3 DNA sequence: TGCAGCGTTGTTTTGGGGTCCTACGAGCAGTACTTC. The chain joins TRBV29-1 to TRBJ2-7; D gene unclear. Looked up from germline, CDR1 is SQVTM and CDR2 is ANQGSEA. This CDR3 spans 12 amino acids. V was cut by 4 bases and J by 1 base, with 8 bases left in between.

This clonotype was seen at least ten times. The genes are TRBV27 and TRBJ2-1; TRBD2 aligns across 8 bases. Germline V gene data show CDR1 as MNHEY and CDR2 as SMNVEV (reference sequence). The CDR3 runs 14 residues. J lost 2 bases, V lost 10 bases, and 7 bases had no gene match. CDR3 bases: TGTGCCACAAGCGGGAGCGGGACCTACAATGAGCAGTTCTTC. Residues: CATSGSGTYNEQFF.

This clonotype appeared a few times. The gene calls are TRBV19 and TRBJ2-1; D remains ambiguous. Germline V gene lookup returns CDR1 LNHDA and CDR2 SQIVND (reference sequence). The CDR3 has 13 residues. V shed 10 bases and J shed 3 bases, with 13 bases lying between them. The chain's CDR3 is CATLSGYYNEQFF. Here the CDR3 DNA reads TGTGCCACCCTCTCGGGCTACTACAATGAGCAGTTCTTC.

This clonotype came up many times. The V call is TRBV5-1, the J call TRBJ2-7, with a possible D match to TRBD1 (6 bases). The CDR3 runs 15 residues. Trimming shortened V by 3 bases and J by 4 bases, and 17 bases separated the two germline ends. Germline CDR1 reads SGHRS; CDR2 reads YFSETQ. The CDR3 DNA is TGCGCCAGCAGCTCGGACGACAGGTCGACTTACGAGCAGTACTTC. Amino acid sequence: CASSSDDRSTYEQYF.

The DNA of the CDR3 is TGTGCCAGCAGGGGGCCTAATGAAAAACTGTTTTTT. Translation: CASRGPNEKLFF. V and J are TRBV6-1 and TRBJ1-4, with D possibly being TRBD1 (5 bases). The CDR3 spans 12 residues. Trimming shortened V by 6 bases and J by 3 bases, and 5 bases separated the two germline ends. Germline V lookup: CDR1 MNHNS, CDR2 SASEGT.

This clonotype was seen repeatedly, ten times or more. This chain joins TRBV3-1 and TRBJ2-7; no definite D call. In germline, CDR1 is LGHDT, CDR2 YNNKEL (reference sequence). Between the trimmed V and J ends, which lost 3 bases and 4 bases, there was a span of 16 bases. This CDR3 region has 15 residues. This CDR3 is CASSQMNEVVYEQYF. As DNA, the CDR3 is TGTGCCAGCAGCCAGATGAATGAGGTAGTATACGAGCAGTACTTC.

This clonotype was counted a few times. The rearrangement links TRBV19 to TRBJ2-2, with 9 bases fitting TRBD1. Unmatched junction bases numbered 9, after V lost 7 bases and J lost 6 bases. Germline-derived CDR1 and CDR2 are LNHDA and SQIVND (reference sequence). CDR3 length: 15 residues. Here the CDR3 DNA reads TGTGCCAGTATCCTTACAGGGGGCGCTTCCGGGGAGCTGTTTTTT. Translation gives CASILTGGASGELFF.

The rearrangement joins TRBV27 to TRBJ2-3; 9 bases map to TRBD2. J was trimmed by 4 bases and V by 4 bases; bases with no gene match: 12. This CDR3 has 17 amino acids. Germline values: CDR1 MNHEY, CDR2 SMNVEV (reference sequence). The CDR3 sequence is CASSSIGRGGGADTQYF. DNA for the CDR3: TGTGCCAGCAGTTCAATTGGGCGGGGGGGCGGCGCAGATACGCAGTATTTT.

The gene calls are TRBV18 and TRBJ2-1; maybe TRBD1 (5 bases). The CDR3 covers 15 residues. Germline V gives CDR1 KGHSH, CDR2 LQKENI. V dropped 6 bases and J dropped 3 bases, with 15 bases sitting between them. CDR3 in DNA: TGTGCCAGCTCCCCAACAGGCTACCGCTACAATGAGCAGTTCTTC. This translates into CASSPTGYRYNEQFF.

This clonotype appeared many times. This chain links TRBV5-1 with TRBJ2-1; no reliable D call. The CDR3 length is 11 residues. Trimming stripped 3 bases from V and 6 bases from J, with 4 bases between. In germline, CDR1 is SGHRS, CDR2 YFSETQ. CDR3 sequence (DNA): TGCGCCAGCAGCTGGACCAATGAGCAGTTCTTC. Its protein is CASSWTNEQFF. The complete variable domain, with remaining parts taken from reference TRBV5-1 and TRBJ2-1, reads KAGVTQTPRYLIKTRGQQVTLSCSPISGHRSVSWYQQTPGQGLQFLFEYFSETQRNKGNFPGRFSGRQFSNSRSEMNVSTLELGDSALYLCASSWTNEQFFGPGTRLTVL.

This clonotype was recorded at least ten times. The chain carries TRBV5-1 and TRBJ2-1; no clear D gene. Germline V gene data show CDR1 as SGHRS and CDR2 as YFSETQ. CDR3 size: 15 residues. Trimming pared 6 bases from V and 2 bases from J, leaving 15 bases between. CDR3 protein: CASIPTATAYNEQFF. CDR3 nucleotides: TGCGCCAGCATCCCCACGGCTACGGCCTACAATGAGCAGTTCTTC.

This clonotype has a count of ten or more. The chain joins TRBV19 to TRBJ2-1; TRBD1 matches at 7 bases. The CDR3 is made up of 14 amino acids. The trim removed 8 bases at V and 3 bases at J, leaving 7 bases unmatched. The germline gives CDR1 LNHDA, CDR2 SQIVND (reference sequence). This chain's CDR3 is CASQDRADYNEQFF. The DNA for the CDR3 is TGTGCCAGTCAAGACAGGGCTGACTACAATGAGCAGTTCTTC.

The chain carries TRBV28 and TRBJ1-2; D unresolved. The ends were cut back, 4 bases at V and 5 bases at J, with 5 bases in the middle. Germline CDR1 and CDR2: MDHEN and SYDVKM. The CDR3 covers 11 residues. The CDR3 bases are TGTGCCAGCAGTTCCCGGTATGGCTACACCTTC. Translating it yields CASSSRYGYTF.

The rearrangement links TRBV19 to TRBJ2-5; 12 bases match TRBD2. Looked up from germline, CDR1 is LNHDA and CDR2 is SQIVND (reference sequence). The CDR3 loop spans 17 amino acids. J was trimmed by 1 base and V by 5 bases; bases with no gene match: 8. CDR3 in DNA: TGTGCCAGTAGTTTCTCCGGGACTAGCGGGTTCCAAGAGACCCAGTACTTC. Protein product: CASSFSGTSGFQETQYF.

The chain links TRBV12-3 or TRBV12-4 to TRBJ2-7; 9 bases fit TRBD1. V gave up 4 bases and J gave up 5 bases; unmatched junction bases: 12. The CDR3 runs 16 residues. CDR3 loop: CASSSLPGQGGDEQYF. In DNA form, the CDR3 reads TGTGCCAGCAGTTCCCTCCCGGGACAGGGCGGGGACGAGCAGTACTTC.

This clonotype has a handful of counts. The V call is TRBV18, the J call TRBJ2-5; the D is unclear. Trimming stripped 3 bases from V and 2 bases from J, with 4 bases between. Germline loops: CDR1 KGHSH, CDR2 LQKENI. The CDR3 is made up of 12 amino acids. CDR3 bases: TGTGCCAGCTCACCGGCTCAAGAGACCCAGTACTTC. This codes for CASSPAQETQYF. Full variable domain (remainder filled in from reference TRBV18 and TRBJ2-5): NAGVMQNPRHLVRRRGQEARLRCSPMKGHSHVYWYRQLPEEGLKFMVYLQKENIIDESGMPKERFSAEFPKEGPSILRIQQVVRGDSAAYFCASSPAQETQYFGPGTRLLVL.

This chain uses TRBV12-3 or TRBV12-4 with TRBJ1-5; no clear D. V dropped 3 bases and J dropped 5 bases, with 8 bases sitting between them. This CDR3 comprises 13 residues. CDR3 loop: CASSFARDQPQHF. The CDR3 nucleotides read TGTGCCAGCAGTTTTGCCAGAGATCAGCCCCAGCATTTT.

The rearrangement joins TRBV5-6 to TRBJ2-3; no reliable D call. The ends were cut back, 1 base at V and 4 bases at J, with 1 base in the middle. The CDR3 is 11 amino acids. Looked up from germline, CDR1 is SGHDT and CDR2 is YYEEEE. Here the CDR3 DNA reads TGTGCCAGCAGCTTGTCAGATACGCAGTATTTT. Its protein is CASSLSDTQYF.

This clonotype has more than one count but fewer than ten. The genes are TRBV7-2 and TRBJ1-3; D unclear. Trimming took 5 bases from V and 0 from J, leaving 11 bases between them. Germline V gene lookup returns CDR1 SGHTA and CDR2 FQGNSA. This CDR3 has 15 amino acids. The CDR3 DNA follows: TGTGCCAGCAGCGTGATGCGTAACTCTGGAAACACCATATATTTT. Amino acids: CASSVMRNSGNTIYF.

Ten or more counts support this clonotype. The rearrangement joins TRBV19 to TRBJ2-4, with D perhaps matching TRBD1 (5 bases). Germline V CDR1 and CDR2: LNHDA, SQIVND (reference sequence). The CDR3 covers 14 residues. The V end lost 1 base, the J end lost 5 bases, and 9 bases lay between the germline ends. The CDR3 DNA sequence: TGTGCCAGTAGTATAGGCTTGACAGAAAACATTCAGTACTTC. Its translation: CASSIGLTENIQYF.

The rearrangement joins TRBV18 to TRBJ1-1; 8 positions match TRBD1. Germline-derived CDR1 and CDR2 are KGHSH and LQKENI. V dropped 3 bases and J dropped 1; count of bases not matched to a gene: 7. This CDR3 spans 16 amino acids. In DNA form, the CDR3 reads TGTGCCAGCTCACCGGAACAGGGGGGAGGGAACACTGAAGCTTTCTTT. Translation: CASSPEQGGGNTEAFF.